This TCR beta chain was found in a study of cytomegalovirus exposure and HLA in healthy donors. Repertoires were generated with immunoSEQ multiplex PCR, while TCRdb's copy carries only in-frame clones and drops some. This repertoire shows 50,000 to 70,000 clones, around 95% found once; its top ten account for almost 6%. The donors were members of the validation cohort comprising approximately 120 subjects, separate from the approximately 710-subject first cohort. Germline loops: CDR1 MNHNY, CDR2 SVGAGI (reference sequence). This CDR3 contains 15 residues. V was clipped by 0 bases and J by 3 bases, with 9 bases between them.

The sequence was collected from a woman between 18 and 30 years old in good health and CMV-seropositive. The chain couples TRBV6-6 to TRBJ1-3; no clear D. The sample taken for sequencing was PBMCs. The CDR3 protein is CASSYSRGYGNTIYF. In nucleotides, the CDR3 is TGTGCCAGCAGTTACTCGAGAGGATATGGAAACACCATATATTTT.